This section outlines one T cell receptor (beta chain) sequence together with its context. Its antigen is unidentified. These data belong to a study of cytotoxic CD8 clonotypes in ibrutinib-treated CLL. Overall study: Samples yielded averages of 200,000 to 300,000 productive templates and fewer than 100,000 productive rearrangements. Findings of the study overall: Against age-matched healthy donors, baseline clonality ran higher and tracked circulating CD8+ T-cell counts. Clonality grew at ibrutinib response; at progression, it decreased back toward baseline.

The length of the CDR3 is 13 residues. CDR1 is MNHEY, CDR2 SMNVEV, per germline (reference sequence). V was shortened by 2 bases and J by 4 bases, with 8 bases between the two germline ends. The sequencing depth, 1 in 200,000 to 1 in 1 million T cells, was the target. Libraries were prepared by immunoSEQ multiplex PCR; TCRdb keeps only in-frame clonotypes and omits some of them. The table shows 250,000 to 350,000 clones, with around 69% occurring only once. The receptor was isolated from a human donor with chronic lymphocytic leukemia. The sample was PBMCs, taken at disease progression, from a patient treated with ibrutinib. The V call is TRBV27, the J call TRBJ1-1; D is uncertain. The CDR3 loop reads CASSLGFGTEAFF. CDR3 bases: TGTGCCAGCAGTTTAGGTTTCGGCACTGAAGCTTTCTTT.